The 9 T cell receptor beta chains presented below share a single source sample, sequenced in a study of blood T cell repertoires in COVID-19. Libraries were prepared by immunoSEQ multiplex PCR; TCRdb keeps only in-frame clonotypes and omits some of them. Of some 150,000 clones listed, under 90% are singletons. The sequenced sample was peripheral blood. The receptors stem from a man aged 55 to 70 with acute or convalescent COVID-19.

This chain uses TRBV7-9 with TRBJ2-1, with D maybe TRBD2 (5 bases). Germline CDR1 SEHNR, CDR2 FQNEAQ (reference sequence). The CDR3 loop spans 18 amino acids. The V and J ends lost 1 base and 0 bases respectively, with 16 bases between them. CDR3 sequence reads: CASSLVGSRAGSYNEQFF. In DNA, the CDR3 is TGTGCCAGCAGCTTAGTCGGCTCTCGGGCGGGCTCCTACAATGAGCAGTTCTTC.

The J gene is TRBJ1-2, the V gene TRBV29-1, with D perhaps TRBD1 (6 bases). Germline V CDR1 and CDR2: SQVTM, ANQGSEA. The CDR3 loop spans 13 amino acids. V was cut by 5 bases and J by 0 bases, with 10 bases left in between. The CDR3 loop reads CSVRTVTNYGYTF. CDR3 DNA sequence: TGCAGCGTTCGGACAGTGACTAACTATGGCTACACCTTC.

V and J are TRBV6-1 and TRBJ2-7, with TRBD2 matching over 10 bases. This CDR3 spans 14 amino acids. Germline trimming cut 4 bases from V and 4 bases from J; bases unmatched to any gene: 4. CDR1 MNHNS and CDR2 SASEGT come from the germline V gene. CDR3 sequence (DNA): TGTGCCAGCAGTGCAGCGGGAGGGCCATACGAGCAGTACTTC. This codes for CASSAAGGPYEQYF.

CDR3 region: CASSLAGQGTGNTIYF. The CDR3 DNA follows: TGTGCCAGCAGCTTAGCTGGACAGGGAACGGGAAACACCATATATTTT. The chain uses TRBV7-2 and TRBJ1-3, with 8 bases that match TRBD1. The CDR3 spans 16 residues. J gave up 4 bases and V 0 bases, and 5 bases lay outside the gene matches. Germline V gene data show CDR1 as SGHTA and CDR2 as FQGNSA.

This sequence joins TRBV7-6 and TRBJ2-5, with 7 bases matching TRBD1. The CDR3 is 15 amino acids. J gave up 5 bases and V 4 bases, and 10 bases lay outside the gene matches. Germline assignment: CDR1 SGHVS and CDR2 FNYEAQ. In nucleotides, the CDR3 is TGTGCCAGCAGCTCTAGACAGGGTACCGGGGAGACCCAGTACTTC. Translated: CASSSRQGTGETQYF.

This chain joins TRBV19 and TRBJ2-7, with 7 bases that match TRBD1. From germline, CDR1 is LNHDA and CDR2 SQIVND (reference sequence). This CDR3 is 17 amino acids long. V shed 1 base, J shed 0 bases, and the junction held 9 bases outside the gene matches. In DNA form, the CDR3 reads TGTGCCAGTAGTATAGCGGCCGGGACAGCAAGCTCCTACGAGCAGTACTTC. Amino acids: CASSIAAGTASSYEQYF.

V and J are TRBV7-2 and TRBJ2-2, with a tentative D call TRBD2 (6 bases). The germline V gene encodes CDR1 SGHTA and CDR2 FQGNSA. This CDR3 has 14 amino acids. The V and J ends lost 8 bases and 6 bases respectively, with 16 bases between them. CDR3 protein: CASRQMAGSGELFF. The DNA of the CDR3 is TGTGCCAGCCGTCAGATGGCGGGGTCCGGGGAGCTGTTTTTT.

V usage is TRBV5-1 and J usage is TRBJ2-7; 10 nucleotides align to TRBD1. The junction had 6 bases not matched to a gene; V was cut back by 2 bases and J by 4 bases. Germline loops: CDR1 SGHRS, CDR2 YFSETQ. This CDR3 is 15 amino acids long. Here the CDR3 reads CASSFGTGAGYEQYF. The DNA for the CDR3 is TGCGCCAGCAGCTTCGGGACAGGGGCGGGATACGAGCAGTACTTC.

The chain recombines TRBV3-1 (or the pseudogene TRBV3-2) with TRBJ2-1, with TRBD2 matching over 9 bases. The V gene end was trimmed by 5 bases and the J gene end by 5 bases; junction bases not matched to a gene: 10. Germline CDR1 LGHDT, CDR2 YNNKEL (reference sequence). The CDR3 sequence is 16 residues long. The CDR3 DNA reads TGTGCCAGCAGCAGCCAGGGAAGCGGGAGGAACAATGAGCAGTTCTTC. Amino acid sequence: CASSSQGSGRNNEQFF.